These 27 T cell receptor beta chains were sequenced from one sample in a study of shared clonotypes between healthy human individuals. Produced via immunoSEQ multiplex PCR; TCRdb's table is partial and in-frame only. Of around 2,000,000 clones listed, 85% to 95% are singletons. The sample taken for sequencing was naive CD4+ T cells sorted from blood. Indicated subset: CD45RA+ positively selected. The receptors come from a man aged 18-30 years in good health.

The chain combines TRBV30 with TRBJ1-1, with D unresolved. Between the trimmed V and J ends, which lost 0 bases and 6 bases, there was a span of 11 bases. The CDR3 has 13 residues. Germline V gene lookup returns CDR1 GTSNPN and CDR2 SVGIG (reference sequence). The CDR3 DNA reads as TGTGCCTGGAGTGTGGCGCCGACGGCTGAAGCTTTCTTT. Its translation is CAWSVAPTAEAFF.

The CDR3 nucleotides read TGTGCCAGCAGCGCTAACCGGGAATTGTCGGGTGAAAAACTGTTTTTT. Its protein is CASSANRELSGEKLFF. This chain uses TRBV7-9 with TRBJ1-4; D call uncertain. Germline CDR1 SEHNR, CDR2 FQNEAQ (reference sequence). V lost 5 bases and J 7 bases, leaving 20 bases between the germline ends. CDR3 length equals 16 residues.

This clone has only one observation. CDR3 nucleotide sequence: TGTGCCAGCAGCCAGACAGGCTCCTACGAGCAGTACTTC. Encoded protein: CASSQTGSYEQYF. The chain recombines TRBV7-9 with TRBJ2-7, with a possible D match to TRBD1 (6 bases). This CDR3 has 13 residues. V lost 5 bases and J 0 bases, leaving 8 bases between the germline ends. The germline V gene has CDR1 SEHNR and CDR2 FQNEAQ (reference sequence).

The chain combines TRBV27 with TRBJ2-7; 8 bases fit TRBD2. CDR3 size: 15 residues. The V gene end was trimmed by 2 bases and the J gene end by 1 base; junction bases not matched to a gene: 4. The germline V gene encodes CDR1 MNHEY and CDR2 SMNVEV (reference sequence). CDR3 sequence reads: CASSLKLAESYEQYF. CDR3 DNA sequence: TGTGCCAGCAGTTTAAAACTAGCGGAATCCTACGAGCAGTACTTC.

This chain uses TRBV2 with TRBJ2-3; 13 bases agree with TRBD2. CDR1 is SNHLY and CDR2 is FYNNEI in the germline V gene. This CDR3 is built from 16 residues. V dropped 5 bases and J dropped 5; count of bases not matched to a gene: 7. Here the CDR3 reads CASSRRTSGRVDTQYF. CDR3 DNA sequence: TGTGCCAGCAGTCGCCGGACTAGCGGGAGAGTAGATACGCAGTATTTT.

The CDR3 DNA reads as TGCGCCAGCAGTGACACCGGGACTAGCGGTCTCAACACCGGGGAGCTGTTTTTT. Residues: CASSDTGTSGLNTGELFF. The chain couples TRBV10-2 to TRBJ2-2; 11 bases match TRBD2. CDR3 size: 18 residues. Trimming took 3 bases from V and 2 from J; bases not matched to a gene: 8. Germline V gene data show CDR1 as WSHSY and CDR2 as SAAADI.

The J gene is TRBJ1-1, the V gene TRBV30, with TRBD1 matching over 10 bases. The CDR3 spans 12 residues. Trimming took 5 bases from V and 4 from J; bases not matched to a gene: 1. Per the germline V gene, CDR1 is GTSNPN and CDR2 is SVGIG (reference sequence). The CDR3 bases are TGTGCCTGGGGACAGGGGGTCACTGAAGCTTTCTTT. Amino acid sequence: CAWGQGVTEAFF.

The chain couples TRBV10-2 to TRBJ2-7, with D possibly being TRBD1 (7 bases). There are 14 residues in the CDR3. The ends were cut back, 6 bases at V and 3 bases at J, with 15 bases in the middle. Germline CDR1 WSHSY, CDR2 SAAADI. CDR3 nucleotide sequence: TGCGCCAGCAGACGGTACCAGGGGGGCTACGAGCAGTACTTC. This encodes CASRRYQGGYEQYF.

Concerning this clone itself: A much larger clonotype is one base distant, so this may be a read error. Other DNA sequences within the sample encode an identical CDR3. CDR3 sequence: CASSSSYEQYF. In DNA, the CDR3 is TGTGCCAGCAGTTCCAGCTACGAGCAGTACTTC. J is TRBJ2-7 and V is TRBV27, with no clear D. The V gene lost 4 bases and the J gene lost 3 bases, with 4 bases spanning the gap. The CDR3 loop spans 11 amino acids. Germline V CDR1 and CDR2: MNHEY, SMNVEV (reference sequence).

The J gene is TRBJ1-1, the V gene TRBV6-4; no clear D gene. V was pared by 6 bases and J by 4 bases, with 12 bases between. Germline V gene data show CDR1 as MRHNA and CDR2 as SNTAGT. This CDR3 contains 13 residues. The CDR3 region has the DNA TGTGCCAGCAGCGCGACGGGCAGCACTGAAGCTTTCTTT. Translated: CASSATGSTEAFF.

This CDR3 is CASSYRQYNEQFF. CDR3 coding DNA: TGTGCCAGCAGCTACCGCCAGTACAATGAGCAGTTCTTC. The rearrangement joins TRBV9 to TRBJ2-1; D is uncertain. The germline gives CDR1 SGDLS, CDR2 YYNGEE. The V end was cut by 4 bases, the J end by 4 bases, with 9 bases between. This CDR3 contains 13 residues.

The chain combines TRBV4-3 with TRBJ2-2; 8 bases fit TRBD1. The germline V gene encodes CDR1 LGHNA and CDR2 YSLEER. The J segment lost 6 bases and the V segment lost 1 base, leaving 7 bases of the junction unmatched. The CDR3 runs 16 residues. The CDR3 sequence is CASSQVGQGRAGELFF. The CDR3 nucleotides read TGCGCCAGCAGCCAAGTAGGACAGGGTCGGGCCGGGGAGCTGTTTTTT.

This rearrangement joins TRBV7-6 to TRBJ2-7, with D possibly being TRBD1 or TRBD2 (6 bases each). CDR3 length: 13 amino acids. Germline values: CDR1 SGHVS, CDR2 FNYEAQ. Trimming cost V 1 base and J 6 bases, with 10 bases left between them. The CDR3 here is CASSLGGAVEQYF. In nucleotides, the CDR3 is TGTGCCAGCAGCTTAGGGGGGGCGGTCGAGCAGTACTTC.

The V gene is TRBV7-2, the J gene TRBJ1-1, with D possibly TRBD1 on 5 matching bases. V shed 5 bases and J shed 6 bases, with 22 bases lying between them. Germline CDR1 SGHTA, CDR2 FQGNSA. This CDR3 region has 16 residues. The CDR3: CASSPGGGAVGPEAFF. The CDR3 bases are TGTGCCAGCAGCCCGGGTGGCGGGGCGGTGGGGCCTGAAGCTTTCTTT. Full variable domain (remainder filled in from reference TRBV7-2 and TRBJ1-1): GAGVSQSPSNKVTEKGKDVELRCDPISGHTALYWYRQSLGQGLEFLIYFQGNSAPDKSGLPSDRFSAERTGGSVSTLTIQRTQQEDSAVYLCASSPGGGAVGPEAFFGQGTRLTVV.

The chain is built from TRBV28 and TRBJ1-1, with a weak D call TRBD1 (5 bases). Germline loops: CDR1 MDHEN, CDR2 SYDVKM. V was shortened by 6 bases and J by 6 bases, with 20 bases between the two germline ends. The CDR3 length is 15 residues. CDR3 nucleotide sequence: TGTGCCAGCAGCTCCTTCGGGGGGGTGCAGGCTGAAGCTTTCTTT. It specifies CASSSFGGVQAEAFF.

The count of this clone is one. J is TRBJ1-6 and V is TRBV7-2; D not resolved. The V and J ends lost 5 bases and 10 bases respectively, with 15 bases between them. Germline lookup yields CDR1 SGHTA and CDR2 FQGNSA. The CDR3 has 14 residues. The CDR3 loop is CASSPRVTASPLHF. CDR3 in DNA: TGTGCCAGCAGCCCACGAGTGACGGCATCACCCCTCCACTTT.

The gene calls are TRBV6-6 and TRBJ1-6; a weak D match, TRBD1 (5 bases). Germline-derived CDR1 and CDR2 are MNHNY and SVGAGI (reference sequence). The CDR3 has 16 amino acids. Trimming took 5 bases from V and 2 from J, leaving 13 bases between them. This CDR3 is CASSRDRQTYNSPLHF. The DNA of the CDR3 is TGTGCCAGCAGTAGGGATAGACAGACCTATAATTCACCCCTCCACTTT.

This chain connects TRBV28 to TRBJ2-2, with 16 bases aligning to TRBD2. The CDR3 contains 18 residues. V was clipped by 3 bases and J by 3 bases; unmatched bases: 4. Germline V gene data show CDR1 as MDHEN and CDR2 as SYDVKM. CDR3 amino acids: CASSLAGLAGGHTGELFF. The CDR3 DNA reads TGTGCCAGCAGTTTGGCGGGACTAGCGGGGGGGCACACCGGGGAGCTGTTTTTT.

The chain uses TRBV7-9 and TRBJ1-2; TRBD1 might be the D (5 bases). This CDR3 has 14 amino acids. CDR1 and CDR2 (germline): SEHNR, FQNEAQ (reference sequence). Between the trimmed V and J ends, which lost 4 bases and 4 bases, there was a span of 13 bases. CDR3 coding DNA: TGTGCCAGCAGCTCCTCGCAACAGGCCTATGGCTACACCTTC. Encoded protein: CASSSSQQAYGYTF.

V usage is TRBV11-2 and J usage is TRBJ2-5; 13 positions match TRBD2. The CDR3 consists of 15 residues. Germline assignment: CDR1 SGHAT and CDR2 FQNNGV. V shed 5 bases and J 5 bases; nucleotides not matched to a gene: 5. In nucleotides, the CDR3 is TGTGCCAGCAGCCTCTCGACTAGCGGGAGGGAGACCCAGTACTTC. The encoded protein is CASSLSTSGRETQYF.

CDR3 in amino acids: CASSALSGAIVEAFF. The CDR3 DNA reads as TGTGCCAGCAGTGCATTGTCCGGGGCCATAGTTGAAGCTTTCTTT. The gene calls are TRBV6-1 and TRBJ1-1; a possible D gene is TRBD1 (5 bases). The V gene lost 4 bases and the J gene lost 7 bases, with 19 bases spanning the gap. The CDR3 runs 15 residues. CDR1 MNHNS and CDR2 SASEGT come from the germline V gene.

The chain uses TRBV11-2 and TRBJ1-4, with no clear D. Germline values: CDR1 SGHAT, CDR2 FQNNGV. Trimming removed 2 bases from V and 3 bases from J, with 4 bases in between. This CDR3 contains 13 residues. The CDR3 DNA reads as TGTGCCAGCAGCTTAACGGCTAATGAAAAACTGTTTTTT. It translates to CASSLTANEKLFF.

CDR3 sequence reads: CASSMGQGLTGNTIYF. The CDR3 DNA reads TGTGCCAGTAGTATGGGGCAGGGGCTAACTGGAAACACCATATATTTT. J is TRBJ1-3 and V is TRBV19, with D possibly matching TRBD1 (6 bases). Trimming shortened V by 3 bases and J by 2 bases, and 14 bases separated the two germline ends. This CDR3 has 16 amino acids. Germline CDR1 reads LNHDA; CDR2 reads SQIVND (reference sequence).

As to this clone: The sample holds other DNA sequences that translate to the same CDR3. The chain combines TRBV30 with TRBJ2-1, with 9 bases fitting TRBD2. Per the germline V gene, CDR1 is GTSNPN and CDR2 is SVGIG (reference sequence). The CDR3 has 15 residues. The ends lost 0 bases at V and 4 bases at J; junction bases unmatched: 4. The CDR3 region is CAWSVGAGGYNEQFF. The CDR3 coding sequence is TGTGCCTGGAGTGTAGGGGCGGGAGGGTACAATGAGCAGTTCTTC.

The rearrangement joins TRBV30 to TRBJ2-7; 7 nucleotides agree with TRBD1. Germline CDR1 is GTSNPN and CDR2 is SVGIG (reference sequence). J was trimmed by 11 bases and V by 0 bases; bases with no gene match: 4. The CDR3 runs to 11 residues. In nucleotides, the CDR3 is TGTGCCTGGAGTGTAGGGGGCGAAAAGTACTTC. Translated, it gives CAWSVGGEKYF.

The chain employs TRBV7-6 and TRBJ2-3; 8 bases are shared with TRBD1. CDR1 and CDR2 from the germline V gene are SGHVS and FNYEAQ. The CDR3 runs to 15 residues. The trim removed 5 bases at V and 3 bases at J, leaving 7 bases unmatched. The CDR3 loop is CASSLADRATDTQYF. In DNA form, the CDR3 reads TGTGCCAGCAGCCTTGCGGACAGGGCAACAGATACGCAGTATTTT.

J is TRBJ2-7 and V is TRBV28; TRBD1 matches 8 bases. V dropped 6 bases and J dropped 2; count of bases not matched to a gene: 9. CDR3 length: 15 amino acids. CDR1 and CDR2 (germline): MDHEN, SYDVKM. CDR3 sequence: CASSSTGAGAYEQYF. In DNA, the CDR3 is TGTGCCAGCAGCTCGACAGGGGCAGGGGCCTACGAGCAGTACTTC.